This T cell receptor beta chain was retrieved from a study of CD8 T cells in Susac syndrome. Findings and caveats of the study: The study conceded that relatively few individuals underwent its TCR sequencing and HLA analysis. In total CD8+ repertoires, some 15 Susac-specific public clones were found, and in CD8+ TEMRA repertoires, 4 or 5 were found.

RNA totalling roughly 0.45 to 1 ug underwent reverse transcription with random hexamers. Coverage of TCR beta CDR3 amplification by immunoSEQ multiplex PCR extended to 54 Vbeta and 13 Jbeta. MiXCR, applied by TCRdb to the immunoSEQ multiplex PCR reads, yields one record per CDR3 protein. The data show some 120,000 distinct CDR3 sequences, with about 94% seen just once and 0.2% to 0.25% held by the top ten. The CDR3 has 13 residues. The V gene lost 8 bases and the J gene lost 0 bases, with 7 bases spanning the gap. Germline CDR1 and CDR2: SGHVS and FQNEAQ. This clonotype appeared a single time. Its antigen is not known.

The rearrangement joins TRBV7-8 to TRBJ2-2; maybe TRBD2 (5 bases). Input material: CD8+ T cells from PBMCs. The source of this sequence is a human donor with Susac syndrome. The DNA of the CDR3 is TGTGCCAGCGCCGGGACGAACACCGGGGAGCTGTTTTTT. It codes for CASAGTNTGELFF.